The present entry profiles one T cell receptor beta chain with its context. Its specificity is not known. This entry comes from a study of radiotherapy plus CTLA-4 blockade in lung cancer. As for the study in general: Objective responses were seen in 18% of patients, disease control in more than 30%. Whole-study findings and limits: Dynamics of early blood T cell clones, together with interferon-beta, were reportedly the best predictors of response. Blood saw expansion of tumor-derived TCR clones after radiotherapy plus ipilimumab.

Sequenced by immunoSEQ multiplex PCR; TCRdb stores in-frame clones only, minus some. The table includes about 43,000 clones, 55% to 80% detected once. Receiving focal radiation plus CTLA-4 blockade with ipilimumab were patients who had chemo-refractory metastatic non-small-cell lung cancer. CDR3 length: 13 residues. Per the germline V gene, CDR1 is GTSNPN and CDR2 is SVGIG (reference sequence). V lost 2 bases and J 4 bases, leaving 6 bases between the germline ends. Sequenced material: peripheral blood, taken from a patient treated with radiotherapy plus ipilimumab. This TCR came from a human donor with non-small cell lung cancer who had a partial response to radiotherapy plus ipilimumab. J is TRBJ2-6 and V is TRBV30; D is unresolved. Here the CDR3 DNA reads TGTGCCTGGAGTCGGGTAGGGGCCAACGTCCTGACTTTC. This codes for CAWSRVGANVLTF.